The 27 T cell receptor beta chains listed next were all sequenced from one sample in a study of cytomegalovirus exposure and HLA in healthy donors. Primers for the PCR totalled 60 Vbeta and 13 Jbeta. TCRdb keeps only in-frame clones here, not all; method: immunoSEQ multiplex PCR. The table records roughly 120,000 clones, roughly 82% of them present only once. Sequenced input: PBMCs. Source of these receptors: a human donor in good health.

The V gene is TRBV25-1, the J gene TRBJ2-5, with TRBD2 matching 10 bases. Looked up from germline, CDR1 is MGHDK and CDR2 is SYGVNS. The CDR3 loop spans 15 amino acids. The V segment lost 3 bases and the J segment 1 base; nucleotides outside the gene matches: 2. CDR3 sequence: CASSDGLAVQETQYF. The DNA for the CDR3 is TGTGCCAGCAGTGATGGACTAGCGGTCCAAGAGACCCAGTACTTC. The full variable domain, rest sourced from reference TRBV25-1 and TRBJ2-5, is EADIYQTPRYLVIGTGKKITLECSQTMGHDKMYWYQQDPGMELHLIHYSYGVNSTEKGDLSSESTVSRIRTEHFPLTLESARPSHTSQYLCASSDGLAVQETQYFGPGTRLLVL.

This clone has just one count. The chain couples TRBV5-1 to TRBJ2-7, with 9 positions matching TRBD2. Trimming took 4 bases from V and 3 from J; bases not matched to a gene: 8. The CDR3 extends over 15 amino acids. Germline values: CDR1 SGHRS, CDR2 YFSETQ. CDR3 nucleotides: TGCGCCAGCAGCACACGACTAGCGGACCTCTACGAGCAGTACTTC. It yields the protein CASSTRLADLYEQYF.

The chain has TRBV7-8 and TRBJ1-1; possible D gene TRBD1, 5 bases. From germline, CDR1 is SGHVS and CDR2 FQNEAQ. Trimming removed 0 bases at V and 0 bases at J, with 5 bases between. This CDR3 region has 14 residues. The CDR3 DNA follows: TGTGCCAGCAGCTTAGCGGGGCTGAACACTGAAGCTTTCTTT. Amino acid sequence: CASSLAGLNTEAFF.

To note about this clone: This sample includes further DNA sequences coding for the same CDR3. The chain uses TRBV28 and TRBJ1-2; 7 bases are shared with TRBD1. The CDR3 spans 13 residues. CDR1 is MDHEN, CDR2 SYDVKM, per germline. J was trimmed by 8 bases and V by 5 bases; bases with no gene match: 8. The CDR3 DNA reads TGTGCCAGCAGTCCTGACAGGGTTGGGGGCTACACCTTC. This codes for CASSPDRVGGYTF.

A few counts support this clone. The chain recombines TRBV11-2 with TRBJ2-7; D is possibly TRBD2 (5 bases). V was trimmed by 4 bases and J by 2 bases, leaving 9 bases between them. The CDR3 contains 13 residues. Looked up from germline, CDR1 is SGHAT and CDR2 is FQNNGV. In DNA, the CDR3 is TGTGCCAGCAGCTGGTTCGGGGCCTACGAGCAGTACTTC. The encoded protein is CASSWFGAYEQYF.

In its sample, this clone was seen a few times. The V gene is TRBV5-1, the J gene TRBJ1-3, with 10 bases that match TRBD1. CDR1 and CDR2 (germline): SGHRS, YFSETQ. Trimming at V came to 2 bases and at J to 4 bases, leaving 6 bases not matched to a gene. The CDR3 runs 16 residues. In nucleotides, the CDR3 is TGCGCCAGCAGCTTCGCTGGACAGGGGGACGGAAACACCATATATTTT. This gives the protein CASSFAGQGDGNTIYF.

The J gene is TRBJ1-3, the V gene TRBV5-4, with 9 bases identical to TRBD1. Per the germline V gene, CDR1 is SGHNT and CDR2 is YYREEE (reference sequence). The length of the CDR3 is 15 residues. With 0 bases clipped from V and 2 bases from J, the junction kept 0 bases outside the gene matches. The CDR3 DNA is TGTGCCAGCAGCTTGGGGACAGGGGCTGGAAACACCATATATTTT. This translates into CASSLGTGAGNTIYF. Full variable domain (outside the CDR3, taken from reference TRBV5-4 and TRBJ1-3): ETGVTQSPTHLIKTRGQQVTLRCSSQSGHNTVSWYQQALGQGPQFIFQYYREEENGRGNFPPRFSGLQFPNYSSELNVNALELDDSALYLCASSLGTGAGNTIYFGEGSWLTVV.

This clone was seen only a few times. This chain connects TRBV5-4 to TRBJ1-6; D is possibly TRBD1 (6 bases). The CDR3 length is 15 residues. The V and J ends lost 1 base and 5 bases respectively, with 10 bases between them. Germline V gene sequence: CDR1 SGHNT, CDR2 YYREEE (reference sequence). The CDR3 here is CASSLRDTDNSPLHF. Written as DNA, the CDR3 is TGTGCCAGCAGCTTGAGGGACACCGATAATTCACCCCTCCACTTT.

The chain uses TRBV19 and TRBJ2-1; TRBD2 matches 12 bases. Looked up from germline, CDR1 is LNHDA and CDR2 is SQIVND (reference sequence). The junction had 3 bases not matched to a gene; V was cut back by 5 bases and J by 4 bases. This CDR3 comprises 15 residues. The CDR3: CASSEGLAGYNEQFF. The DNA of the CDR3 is TGTGCCAGTAGTGAGGGACTAGCGGGTTACAATGAGCAGTTCTTC.

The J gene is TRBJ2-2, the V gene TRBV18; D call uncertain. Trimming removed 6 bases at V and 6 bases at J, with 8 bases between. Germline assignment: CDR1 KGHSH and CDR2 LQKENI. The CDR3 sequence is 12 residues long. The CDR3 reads CASSGRAGELFF. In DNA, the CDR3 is TGTGCCAGCTCCGGTCGAGCCGGGGAGCTGTTTTTT.

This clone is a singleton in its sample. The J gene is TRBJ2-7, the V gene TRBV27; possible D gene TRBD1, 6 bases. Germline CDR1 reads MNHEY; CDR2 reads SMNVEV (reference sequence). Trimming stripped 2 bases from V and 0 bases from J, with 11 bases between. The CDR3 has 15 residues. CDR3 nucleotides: TGTGCCAGCAGTTTAACAGGGTTTACCTCCTACGAGCAGTACTTC. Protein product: CASSLTGFTSYEQYF.

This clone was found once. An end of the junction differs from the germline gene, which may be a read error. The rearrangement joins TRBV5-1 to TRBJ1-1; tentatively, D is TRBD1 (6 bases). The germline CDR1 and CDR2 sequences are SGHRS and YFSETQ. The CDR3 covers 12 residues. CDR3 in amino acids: CASSYGGTEAFF. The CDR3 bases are TGCGCCAGCAGCTATGGGGGCACTGAAGCCTTCTTT.

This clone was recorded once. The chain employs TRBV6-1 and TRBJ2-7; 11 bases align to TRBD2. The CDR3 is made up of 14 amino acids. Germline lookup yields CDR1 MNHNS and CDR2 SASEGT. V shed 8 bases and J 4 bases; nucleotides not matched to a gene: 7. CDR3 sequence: CASYPLAGAYEQYF. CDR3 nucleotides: TGTGCCAGCTACCCACTAGCGGGAGCGTACGAGCAGTACTTC.

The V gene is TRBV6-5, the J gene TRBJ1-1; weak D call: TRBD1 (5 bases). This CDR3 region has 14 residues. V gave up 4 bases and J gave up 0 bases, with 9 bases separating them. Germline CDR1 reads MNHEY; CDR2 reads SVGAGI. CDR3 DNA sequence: TGTGCCAGCAGTTTGACAGTTATGAACACTGAAGCTTTCTTT. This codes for CASSLTVMNTEAFF.

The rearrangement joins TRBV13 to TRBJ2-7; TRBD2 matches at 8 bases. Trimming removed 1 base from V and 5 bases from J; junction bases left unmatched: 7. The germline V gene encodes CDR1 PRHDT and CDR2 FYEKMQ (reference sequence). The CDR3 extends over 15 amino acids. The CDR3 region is CASSLAGGPVNEQYF. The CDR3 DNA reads TGTGCCAGCAGCTTAGCGGGAGGGCCTGTCAACGAGCAGTACTTC.

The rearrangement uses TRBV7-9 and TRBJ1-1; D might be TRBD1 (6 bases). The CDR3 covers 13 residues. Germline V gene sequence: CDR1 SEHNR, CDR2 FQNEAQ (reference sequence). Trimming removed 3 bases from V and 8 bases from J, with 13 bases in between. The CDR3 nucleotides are TGTGCCAGCAGCTTCGGGGGGGCCCCAGAAGCTTTCTTT. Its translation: CASSFGGAPEAFF.

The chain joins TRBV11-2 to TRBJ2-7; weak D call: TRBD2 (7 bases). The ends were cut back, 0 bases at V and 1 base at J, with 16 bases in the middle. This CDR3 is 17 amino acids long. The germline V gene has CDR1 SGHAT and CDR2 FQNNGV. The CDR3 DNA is TGTGCCAGCAGCTTAGAGGGGGGGGCGCTAGCATCCTACGAGCAGTACTTC. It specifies CASSLEGGALASYEQYF.

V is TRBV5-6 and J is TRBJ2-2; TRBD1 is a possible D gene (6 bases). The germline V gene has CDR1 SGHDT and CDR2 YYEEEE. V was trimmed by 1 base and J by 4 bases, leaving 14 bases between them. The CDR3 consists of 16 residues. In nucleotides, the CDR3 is TGTGCCAGCAGCTTGTATGGTACAGGGCCCACCGGGGAGCTGTTTTTT. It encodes CASSLYGTGPTGELFF.

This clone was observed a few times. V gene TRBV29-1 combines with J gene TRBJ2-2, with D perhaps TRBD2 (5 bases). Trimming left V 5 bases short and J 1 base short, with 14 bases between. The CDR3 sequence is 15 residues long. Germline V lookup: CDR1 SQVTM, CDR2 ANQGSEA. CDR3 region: CSVNGLAQNTGELFF. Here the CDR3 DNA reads TGCAGCGTTAACGGTCTAGCTCAGAACACCGGGGAGCTGTTTTTT.

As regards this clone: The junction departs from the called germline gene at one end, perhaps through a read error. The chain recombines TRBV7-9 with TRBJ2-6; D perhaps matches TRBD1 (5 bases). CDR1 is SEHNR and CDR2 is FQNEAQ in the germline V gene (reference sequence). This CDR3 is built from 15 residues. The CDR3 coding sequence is TGTGCCAGCAGCTTTTCAGGGTCTGGGGCCAACGGCCTGACTTTC. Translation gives CASSFSGSGANGLTF. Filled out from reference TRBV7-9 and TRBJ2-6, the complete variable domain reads DTGVSQNPRHKITKRGQNVTFRCDPISEHNRLYWYRQTLGQGPEFLTYFQNEAQLEKSRLLSDRFSAERPKGSFSTLEIQRTEQGDSAMYLCASSFSGSGANGLTFGAGSRLTVL.

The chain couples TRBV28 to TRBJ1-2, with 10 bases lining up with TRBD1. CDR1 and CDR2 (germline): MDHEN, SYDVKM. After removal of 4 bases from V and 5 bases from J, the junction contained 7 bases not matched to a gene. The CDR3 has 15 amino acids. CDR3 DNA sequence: TGTGCCAGCAGTTCGACAGGGGGCGCTGGGTATGGCTACACCTTC. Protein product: CASSSTGGAGYGYTF.

The CDR3 spells CASSRLAGAHNEQFF. CDR3 DNA sequence: TGTGCCAGCAGCCGACTAGCGGGGGCCCACAATGAGCAGTTCTTC. The chain links TRBV28 to TRBJ2-1, with 12 bases lining up with TRBD2. This CDR3 has 15 amino acids. Germline trimming cut 6 bases from V and 5 bases from J; bases unmatched to any gene: 5. Germline assignment: CDR1 MDHEN and CDR2 SYDVKM.

The CDR3: CATSRYGGGGNSGANVLTF. The CDR3 DNA sequence: TGTGCCACCAGCAGATATGGGGGCGGGGGGAACTCTGGGGCCAACGTCCTGACTTTC. The V and J genes are TRBV15 and TRBJ2-6; 8 bases are shared with TRBD2. Unmatched junction bases numbered 9, after V lost 2 bases and J lost 0 bases. CDR3 length: 19 residues. Per the germline V gene, CDR1 is LNHNV and CDR2 is YYDKDF (reference sequence).

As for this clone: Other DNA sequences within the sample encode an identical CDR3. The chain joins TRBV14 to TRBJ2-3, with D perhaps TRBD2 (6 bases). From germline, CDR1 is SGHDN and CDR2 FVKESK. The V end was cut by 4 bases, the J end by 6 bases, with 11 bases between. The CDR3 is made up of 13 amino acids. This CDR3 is CASSRGLSDTQYF. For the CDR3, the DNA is TGTGCCAGCAGCCGAGGACTATCGGATACGCAGTATTTT.

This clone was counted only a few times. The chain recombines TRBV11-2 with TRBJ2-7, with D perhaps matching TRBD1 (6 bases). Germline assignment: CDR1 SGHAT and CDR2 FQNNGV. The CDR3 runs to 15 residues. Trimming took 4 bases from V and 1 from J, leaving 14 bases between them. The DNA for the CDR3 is TGTGCCAGCAGCTCCGGGGTGGACAGATCCTACGAGCAGTACTTC. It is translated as CASSSGVDRSYEQYF.

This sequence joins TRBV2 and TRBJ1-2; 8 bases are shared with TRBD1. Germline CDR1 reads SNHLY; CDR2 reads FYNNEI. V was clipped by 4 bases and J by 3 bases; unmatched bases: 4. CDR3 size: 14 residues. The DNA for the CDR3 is TGTGCCAGCAGTGGACAGGGGCCATACTATGGCTACACCTTC. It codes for CASSGQGPYYGYTF.

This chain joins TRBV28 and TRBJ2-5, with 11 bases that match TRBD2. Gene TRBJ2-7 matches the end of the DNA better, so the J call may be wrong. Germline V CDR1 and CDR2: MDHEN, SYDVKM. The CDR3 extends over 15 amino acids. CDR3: CASSPTSGSSYEQYF. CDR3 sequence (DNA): TGTGCCAGCAGCCCCACTAGCGGGAGCAGCTACGAGCAGTACTTC.